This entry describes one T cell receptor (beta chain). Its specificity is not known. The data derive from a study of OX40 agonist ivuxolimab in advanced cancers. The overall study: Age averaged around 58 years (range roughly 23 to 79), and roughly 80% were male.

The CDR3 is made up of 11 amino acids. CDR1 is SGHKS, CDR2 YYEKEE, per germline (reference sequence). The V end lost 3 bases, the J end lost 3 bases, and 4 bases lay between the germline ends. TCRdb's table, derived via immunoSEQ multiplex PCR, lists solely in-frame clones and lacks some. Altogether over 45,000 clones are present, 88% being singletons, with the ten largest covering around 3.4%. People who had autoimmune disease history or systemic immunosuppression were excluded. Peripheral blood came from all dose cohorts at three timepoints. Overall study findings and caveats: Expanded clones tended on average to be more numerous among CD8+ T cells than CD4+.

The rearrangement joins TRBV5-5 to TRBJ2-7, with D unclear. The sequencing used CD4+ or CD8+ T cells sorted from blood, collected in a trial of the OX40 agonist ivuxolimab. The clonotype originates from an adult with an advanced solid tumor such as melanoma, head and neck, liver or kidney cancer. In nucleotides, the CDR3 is TGTGCCAGCAGCTACAACTACGAGCAGTACTTC. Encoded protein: CASSYNYEQYF.